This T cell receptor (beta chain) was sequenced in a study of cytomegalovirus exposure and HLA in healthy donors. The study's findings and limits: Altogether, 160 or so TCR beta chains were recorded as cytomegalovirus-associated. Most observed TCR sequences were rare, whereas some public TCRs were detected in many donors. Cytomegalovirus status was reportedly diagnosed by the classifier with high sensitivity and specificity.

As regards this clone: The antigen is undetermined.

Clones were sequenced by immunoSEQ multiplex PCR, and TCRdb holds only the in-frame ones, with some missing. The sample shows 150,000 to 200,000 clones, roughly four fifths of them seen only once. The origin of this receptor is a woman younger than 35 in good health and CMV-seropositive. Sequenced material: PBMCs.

The CDR3, as DNA: TGTGCCAGCAGCGATGTGCGGTTCACTGAAGCTTTCTTT. This sequence encodes CASSDVRFTEAFF. This chain links TRBV7-9 with TRBJ1-1; D gene unclear. Germline V CDR1 and CDR2: SEHNR, FQNEAQ (reference sequence). The CDR3 has 13 amino acids. Trimming left V 5 bases short and J 4 bases short, with 11 bases between.